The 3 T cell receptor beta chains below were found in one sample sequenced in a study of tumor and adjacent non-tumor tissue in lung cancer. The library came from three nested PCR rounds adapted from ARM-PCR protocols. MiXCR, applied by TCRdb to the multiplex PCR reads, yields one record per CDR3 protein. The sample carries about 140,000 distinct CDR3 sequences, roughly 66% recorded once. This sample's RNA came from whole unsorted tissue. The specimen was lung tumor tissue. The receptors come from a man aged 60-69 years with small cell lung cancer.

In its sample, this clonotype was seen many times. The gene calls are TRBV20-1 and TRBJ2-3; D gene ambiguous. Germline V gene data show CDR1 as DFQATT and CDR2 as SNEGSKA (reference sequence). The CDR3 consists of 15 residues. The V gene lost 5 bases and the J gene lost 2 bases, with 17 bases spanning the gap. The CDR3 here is CSAESRIENTDTQYF. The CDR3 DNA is TGCAGTGCTGAGAGCAGAATAGAAAACACAGATACGCAGTATTTT.

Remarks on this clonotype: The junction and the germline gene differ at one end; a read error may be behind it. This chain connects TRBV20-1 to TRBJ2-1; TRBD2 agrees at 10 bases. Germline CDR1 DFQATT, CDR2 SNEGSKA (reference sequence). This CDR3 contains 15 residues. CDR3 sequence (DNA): TGCACTGCTAGAGGACAGCGGGAGGGCCGGGTTGAGCAGTTCTTC. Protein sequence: CTARGQREGRVEQFF.

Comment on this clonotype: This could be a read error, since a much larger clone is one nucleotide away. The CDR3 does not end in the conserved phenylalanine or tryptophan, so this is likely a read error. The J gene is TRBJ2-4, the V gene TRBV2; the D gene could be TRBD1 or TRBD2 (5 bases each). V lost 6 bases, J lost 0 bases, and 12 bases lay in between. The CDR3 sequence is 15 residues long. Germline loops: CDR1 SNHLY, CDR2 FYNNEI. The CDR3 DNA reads TGTGCCAGCAGAGTGATGAGGGGAGCCAAAAACATTCAGTACTCC. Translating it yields CASRVMRGAKNIQYS.